Listed below are T cell receptor beta chains from one sample, sequenced in a study of cytomegalovirus exposure and HLA in healthy donors. The repertoire was sequenced with immunoSEQ multiplex PCR; TCRdb's copy has only in-frame clones and lacks some. Of about 110,000 clones listed, over 70% are singletons. Sequencing was carried out using PBMCs. The receptors stem from a male donor in good health and CMV-seronegative. Each CDR3 is given with its conserved first and last residue. Fields, in order: J gene, V gene, D gene, clone size, CDR3 DNA, CDR3 protein. A D gene is named only where the DNA matches it firmly. The listing skips clone size in some rows; elsewhere it reads once, few, many or a size class.

j_gene: TRBJ1-1; v_gene: TRBV7-2; d_gene: TRBD1; abundance: once; CDR3nt: TGTGCCAGCAGCGGGGACAGCCTCTTGAACACTGAAGCTTTCTTT; CDR3aa: CASSGDSLLNTEAFF
j_gene: TRBJ1-5; v_gene: TRBV2; d_gene: TRBD1; abundance: few; CDR3nt: TGTGCCAGCAGTGGTGACAGGGCTAATCAGCCCCAGCATTTT; CDR3aa: CASSGDRANQPQHF
j_gene: TRBJ2-2; v_gene: TRBV5-5; d_gene: -; abundance: -; CDR3nt: TGTGCCAGCAGCTGGGGGGTTGGGGCTACCACCGGGGAGCTGTTTTTT; CDR3aa: CASSWGVGATTGELFF
j_gene: TRBJ2-2; v_gene: TRBV11-3; d_gene: TRBD1; abundance: once; CDR3nt: TGTGCCAGCAGCTTAAGTAATGCAGGGGGCGACACCGGGGAGCTGTTTTTT; CDR3aa: CASSLSNAGGDTGELFF
j_gene: TRBJ2-2; v_gene: TRBV2; d_gene: -; abundance: once; CDR3nt: TGTGCCAGCAGTGCAGAGCAGGGCGGGGAGCTGTTTTTT; CDR3aa: CASSAEQGGELFF
j_gene: TRBJ1-1; v_gene: TRBV2; d_gene: -; abundance: -; CDR3nt: TGTGCCAGCGCGGAGGGCGGCACTGAAGCTTTCTTT; CDR3aa: CASAEGGTEAFF
j_gene: TRBJ2-3; v_gene: TRBV2; d_gene: -; abundance: -; CDR3nt: TGTGCCAGCAGTGAACAGGGGCCAGGGTATTTT; CDR3aa: CASSEQGPGYF
j_gene: TRBJ1-2; v_gene: TRBV6-6; d_gene: -; abundance: few; CDR3nt: TGTGCCAGCAGTGATGGACTAATCTATGGCTACACCTTC; CDR3aa: CASSDGLIYGYTF
j_gene: TRBJ2-6; v_gene: TRBV18; d_gene: TRBD1; abundance: -; CDR3nt: TGTGCCAGCTCCTTTGACAGGGCTGGGGCCAACGTCCTGACTTTC; CDR3aa: CASSFDRAGANVLTF
j_gene: TRBJ1-1; v_gene: TRBV5-1; d_gene: -; abundance: few; CDR3nt: TGCGCCAGCAGATTCCGGGACACTGAAGCTTTCTTT; CDR3aa: CASRFRDTEAFF
j_gene: TRBJ2-5; v_gene: TRBV5-1; d_gene: -; abundance: -; CDR3nt: TGCGCCAGCAGCTTGGGCCTGGGCACACGACGAGTCCAAGAGACCCAGTACTTC; CDR3aa: CASSLGLGTRRVQETQYF
j_gene: TRBJ2-7; v_gene: TRBV30; d_gene: -; abundance: -; CDR3nt: TGTGCCTGGGCCTTAACAGGGAGCGAGCAGTACTTC; CDR3aa: CAWALTGSEQYF
j_gene: TRBJ1-3; v_gene: TRBV7-6; d_gene: TRBD1; abundance: -; CDR3nt: TGTGCCAGCAACCTTAGGACAGGGTATTTCTCTGGAAACACCATATATTTT; CDR3aa: CASNLRTGYFSGNTIYF
j_gene: TRBJ1-4; v_gene: TRBV7-9; d_gene: -; abundance: -; CDR3nt: TGTGCCAGCAGTCTTTTCGGGGAAAATAATGAAAAACTGTTTTTT; CDR3aa: CASSLFGENNEKLFF
j_gene: TRBJ1-4; v_gene: TRBV30; d_gene: -; abundance: -; CDR3nt: TGTGCCTGGAGTGCCAGGGGAGTTCGGGAAAAACTGTTTTTT; CDR3aa: CAWSARGVREKLFF
j_gene: TRBJ2-1; v_gene: TRBV7-3; d_gene: TRBD2; abundance: -; CDR3nt: TGTGCCAGCAGCCAAGGACTAGCGGGGCACAATGAGCAGTTCTTC; CDR3aa: CASSQGLAGHNEQFF
j_gene: TRBJ2-1; v_gene: TRBV19; d_gene: TRBD1; abundance: -; CDR3nt: TGTGCCAGTTCGGGACAGGGGGAAGGTGAGCAGTTCTTC; CDR3aa: CASSGQGEGEQFF
j_gene: TRBJ2-1; v_gene: TRBV27; d_gene: -; abundance: -; CDR3nt: TGTGCCAGCAGTTTATTCTTTCTTGGGAGGGGGGGGGAGCAGTTCTTC; CDR3aa: CASSLFFLGRGGEQFF
j_gene: TRBJ1-1; v_gene: TRBV5-1; d_gene: TRBD1; abundance: -; CDR3nt: TGCGCCAGCAGCTTGGAGGGACAGGTGAACACTGAAGCTTTCTTT; CDR3aa: CASSLEGQVNTEAFF
j_gene: TRBJ2-7; v_gene: TRBV19; d_gene: TRBD2; abundance: -; CDR3nt: TGTGCCAGTAGTATGGATCCTAGCGGCTCCTCCTACGAGCAGTACTTC; CDR3aa: CASSMDPSGSSYEQYF
j_gene: TRBJ2-3; v_gene: TRBV15; d_gene: TRBD2; abundance: -; CDR3nt: TGTGCCACCAGCAGGATGTTAGCGGGAGGCCACACAGATACGCAGTATTTT; CDR3aa: CATSRMLAGGHTDTQYF
j_gene: TRBJ2-7; v_gene: TRBV15; d_gene: TRBD2; abundance: -; CDR3nt: TGTGCCACCAGCAGAGGGACTAGCGGAACCTACGAGCAGTACTTC; CDR3aa: CATSRGTSGTYEQYF
j_gene: TRBJ2-2; v_gene: TRBV28; d_gene: -; abundance: -; CDR3nt: TGTGCCAGCAGTCCCAGGGGATTCCCGAACACCGGGGAGCTGTTTTTT; CDR3aa: CASSPRGFPNTGELFF
j_gene: TRBJ1-2; v_gene: TRBV29-1; d_gene: TRBD1; abundance: few; CDR3nt: TGCAGCGTGACCGGGACAGGGTCATATGGCTACACCTTC; CDR3aa: CSVTGTGSYGYTF
j_gene: TRBJ1-3; v_gene: TRBV4-1; d_gene: -; abundance: -; CDR3nt: TGCGCCAGCAGCCAAGCAGGGGAGCTTATGGGAAACACCATATATTTT; CDR3aa: CASSQAGELMGNTIYF
j_gene: TRBJ2-2; v_gene: TRBV6-4; d_gene: -; abundance: -; CDR3nt: TGTGCCAGCAGTCAGGGCACCGGGGAGCTGTTTTTT; CDR3aa: CASSQGTGELFF
j_gene: TRBJ2-5; v_gene: TRBV5-4; d_gene: TRBD1; abundance: -; CDR3nt: TGTGCCAGCAGCCTGGGACAGGGGGAGCAGTACTTC; CDR3aa: CASSLGQGEQYF
j_gene: TRBJ1-3; v_gene: TRBV29-1; d_gene: -; abundance: -; CDR3nt: TGCAGCGTGGCGGAGGGTGGTGGAAACACCATATATTTT; CDR3aa: CSVAEGGGNTIYF
j_gene: TRBJ1-1; v_gene: TRBV11-2; d_gene: -; abundance: -; CDR3nt: TGTGCCAGCAGCTTAGCTCTGAACACTGAAGCTTTCTTT; CDR3aa: CASSLALNTEAFF
j_gene: TRBJ1-2; v_gene: TRBV6-1; d_gene: -; abundance: -; CDR3nt: TGTGCCAGCAGTTCCCGACGGGGGGGAGACTATGGCTACACCTTC; CDR3aa: CASSSRRGGDYGYTF
j_gene: TRBJ1-1; v_gene: TRBV6-1; d_gene: TRBD1; abundance: -; CDR3nt: TGTGCCAGCGCGGGACAGATGAACACTGAAGCTTTCTTT; CDR3aa: CASAGQMNTEAFF
j_gene: TRBJ2-6; v_gene: TRBV4-1; d_gene: -; abundance: -; CDR3nt: TGCGCCAGCAGCCAGGCCCTCATACAGGGTGCAGCCTCTGGGGCCAACGTCCTGACTTTC; CDR3aa: CASSQALIQGAASGANVLTF